These T cell receptor beta chains were read from a single sample in a study of Graves' ophthalmopathy and Graves' hyperthyroidism. Via MiXCR, TCRdb re-called the multiplex PCR reads, giving one row per CDR3 protein. The sample yields around 590,000 distinct CDR3 sequences, under 40% seen once. The sequencing input was peripheral blood or thyroid tissue (not recorded which). These receptors all stem from an adult man with Graves' hyperthyroidism. Both conserved end residues are part of each CDR3. D genes are given only for firm matches. Clone size is given for some rows only: seen once, a few or many times, or a class if the clone is expanded.

v_gene,abundance,j_gene,d_gene,CDR3aa,CDR3nt
TRBV29-1,NA,TRBJ2-5,NA,CSLRVLADRQETQYF,TGCAGCTTACGGGTATTAGCGGACAGACAAGAGACCCAGTACTTC
TRBV7-3,NA,TRBJ1-1,TRBD1,CASSLVPSRLTGVTEAFF,TGTGCCAGCAGCTTAGTGCCCTCTAGACTTACAGGGGTCACTGAAGCTTTCTTT
TRBV29-1,NA,TRBJ2-6,NA,CSVPDSHSGANVLTF,TGCAGCGTCCCCGACAGCCACTCTGGGGCCAACGTCCTGACTTTC
TRBV2,few,TRBJ2-1,TRBD1,CASRENRGSNEQFF,TGTGCCAGCAGGGAAAACAGGGGAAGCAATGAGCAGTTCTTC
TRBV5-1,many,TRBJ1-3,NA,CASSLAGRTTSGNTIYF,TGCGCCAGCAGCTTGGCCGGAAGGACTACCTCTGGAAACACCATATATTTT
TRBV30,few,TRBJ2-7,NA,CAWSVGGLQPYF,TGTGCCTGGAGTGTAGGAGGCCTCCAGCCGTACTTC
TRBV24-1,NA,TRBJ2-7,NA,CATSAEGSYEQYF,TGTGCCACCAGTGCGGAGGGGTCCTACGAGCAGTACTTC
TRBV20-1,many,TRBJ2-7,TRBD2,CSANTLAGRYSYEQYF,TGCAGTGCTAACACCTTAGCGGGGCGTTACTCCTACGAGCAGTACTTC
TRBV7-8,NA,TRBJ1-3,TRBD1,CASSLGRTGGYYRNTIYF,TGTGCCAGCAGCTTAGGCCGGACAGGGGGCTATTATCGAAACACCATATATTTT
TRBV2,NA,TRBJ2-3,TRBD2,CASSDTSGRSAQYF,TGTGCCAGCAGTGATACTAGCGGGAGATCAGCGCAGTATTTT
TRBV28,NA,TRBJ2-7,NA,CASSSITGPDANEQYF,TGTGCCAGCAGTTCCATAACGGGGCCCGATGCCAACGAGCAGTACTTC
TRBV18,NA,TRBJ2-7,NA,CASSPLVSGQNSYEQYF,TGTGCCAGCTCACCCCTCGTTTCAGGGCAGAACTCCTACGAGCAGTACTTC
TRBV12-3/TRBV12-4,NA,TRBJ2-2,NA,CASNRGGKQNTGELFF,TGTGCCAGCAATAGGGGGGGGAAACAGAACACCGGGGAGCTGTTTTTT
TRBV9,NA,TRBJ2-2,NA,CASSVETSPVTGELFF,TGTGCCAGCAGCGTTGAAACTAGCCCGGTCACCGGGGAGCTGTTTTTT
TRBV19,NA,TRBJ2-3,TRBD2,CASGPGLAVSTDTQYF,TGTGCCAGTGGTCCGGGACTAGCGGTTAGCACAGATACGCAGTATTTT
TRBV5-1,NA,TRBJ2-5,TRBD1,CASSLIQGETQCF,TGCGCCAGCAGCTTGATCCAGGGGGAGACCCAGTGCTTC